Shown below are 12 T cell receptor beta chains from a single sample sequenced in a study of cytomegalovirus exposure and HLA in healthy donors. A multiplex PCR was run with 60 Vbeta primers and 13 Jbeta primers. The method was immunoSEQ multiplex PCR; TCRdb's version includes in-frame clones alone and lacks a portion of them. This sample has around 130,000 clones, with around 80% found just once. What was sequenced was PBMCs. The receptors derive from a man aged 30 to 45 in good health and CMV-seronegative.

V is TRBV29-1 and J is TRBJ1-4, with a weak D call TRBD1 (6 bases). CDR3 size: 13 residues. The V and J ends lost 1 base and 8 bases respectively, with 11 bases between them. Per the germline V gene, CDR1 is SQVTM and CDR2 is ANQGSEA. The CDR3 DNA follows: TGCAGCGTTGAAGTTCAGGGGAGAGAAAAACTGTTTTTT. This sequence encodes CSVEVQGREKLFF.

The chain recombines TRBV6-4 with TRBJ1-5, with unresolved D. Germline V lookup: CDR1 MRHNA, CDR2 SNTAGT. Trimming cost V 4 bases and J 4 bases, with 8 bases left between them. This CDR3 region has 13 residues. Here the CDR3 reads CASSVRENQPQHF. The CDR3 bases are TGTGCCAGCAGTGTCCGGGAGAATCAGCCCCAGCATTTT.

The chain recombines TRBV28 with TRBJ2-1, with D unresolved. CDR1 MDHEN and CDR2 SYDVKM come from the germline V gene. The V end was cut by 7 bases, the J end by 3 bases, with 16 bases between. This CDR3 contains 15 residues. The CDR3 reads CASITSGSIYNEQFF. CDR3 in DNA: TGTGCCAGCATCACATCCGGGTCAATCTACAATGAGCAGTTCTTC.

V and J are TRBV4-2 and TRBJ2-2, with 9 bases that match TRBD1. J was trimmed by 5 bases and V by 2 bases; bases with no gene match: 12. The CDR3 runs to 18 residues. The germline CDR1 and CDR2 sequences are LGHNA and YNFKEQ. CDR3: CASSQPGQGVLWTGELFF. DNA for the CDR3: TGTGCCAGCAGCCAACCGGGACAGGGCGTACTATGGACCGGGGAGCTGTTTTTT.

The chain is built from TRBV14 and TRBJ1-3; D remains unclear. CDR3 length: 17 residues. The germline V gene encodes CDR1 SGHDN and CDR2 FVKESK. Trimming took 5 bases from V and 0 from J, leaving 17 bases between them. The CDR3 DNA follows: TGTGCCAGCAGCTCGAGACCCCCAGCGACCTCTGGAAACACCATATATTTT. It encodes CASSSRPPATSGNTIYF.

V is TRBV10-3 and J is TRBJ2-5, with 12 bases identical to TRBD2. The CDR3 length is 13 residues. CDR1 is ENHRY, CDR2 SYGVKD, per germline. The V segment lost 10 bases and the J segment 3 bases; nucleotides outside the gene matches: 3. The CDR3 DNA sequence: TGTGCCACACGACTAGCGGGGGAAGAGACCCAGTACTTC. Protein: CATRLAGEETQYF.

This clone was picked up one time. The V call is TRBV4-3, the J call TRBJ1-2, with D uncertain. The germline V gene has CDR1 LGHNA and CDR2 YSLEER. The V gene lost 2 bases and the J gene lost 4 bases, with 11 bases spanning the gap. The CDR3 has 14 residues. The DNA of the CDR3 is TGCGCCAGCAGCCAACGGGTTGGGTCCTATGGCTACACCTTC. Its translation is CASSQRVGSYGYTF.

This clone came up once. The gene calls are TRBV10-3 and TRBJ2-3; D remains ambiguous. This CDR3 comprises 12 residues. CDR1 is ENHRY and CDR2 is SYGVKD in the germline V gene. The ends were cut back, 3 bases at V and 1 base at J, with 2 bases in the middle. The CDR3 here is CAISDGTDTQYF. CDR3 sequence (DNA): TGTGCCATCAGTGACGGCACAGATACGCAGTATTTT.

The chain uses TRBV5-4 and TRBJ1-2; D not resolved. This CDR3 region has 13 residues. Between the trimmed V and J ends, which lost 0 bases and 4 bases, there was a span of 7 bases. CDR1 and CDR2 (germline): SGHNT, YYREEE (reference sequence). DNA for the CDR3: TGTGCCAGCAGCTTGGCCGACACCTATGGCTACACCTTC. Amino acid sequence: CASSLADTYGYTF.

The V gene is TRBV7-2, the J gene TRBJ2-5; 9 positions match TRBD1. CDR1 and CDR2 (germline): SGHTA, FQGNSA. V lost 3 bases to trimming and J lost 5 bases; unmatched junction nucleotides: 1. The CDR3 has 13 residues. CDR3 sequence reads: CASSFDRGETQYF. The CDR3 bases are TGTGCCAGCAGCTTTGACAGGGGGGAGACCCAGTACTTC.

This clone was counted a few times. The chain has TRBV2 and TRBJ1-1; D not certain. Per germline, CDR1 SNHLY and CDR2 FYNNEI. The CDR3 length is 13 residues. V was trimmed by 8 bases and J by 1 base, leaving 11 bases between them. CDR3 coding DNA: TGTGCCAGCCGATATTCCAGGAACACTGAAGCTTTCTTT. Translation: CASRYSRNTEAFF.

The chain recombines TRBV7-6 with TRBJ1-1, with D uncertain. Per the germline V gene, CDR1 is SGHVS and CDR2 is FNYEAQ. V gave up 8 bases and J gave up 6 bases, with 22 bases separating them. The CDR3 spans 15 residues. CDR3 residues: CASRHGLTTSPEAFF. CDR3 DNA sequence: TGTGCCAGCCGCCACGGCCTAACTACCTCGCCTGAAGCTTTCTTT.